Sequencing of this T cell receptor beta chain was carried out in a study of T cells in women clearing cervical HPV infection (dated by TCRdb to the late 2010s). Regarding the study in general: The cases were 25 to 30 women with histologically confirmed HPV16-related CIN3 or worse, and 2 of those women had invasive cancers. Since HLA typing was available for only a few women, HLA type could not be ruled out as a confounder. As quality controls, five blinded duplicates were added to each group, bringing the total to roughly 60 samples made up of roughly 50 participants and about 10 replicates. The exploratory proof-of-principle case-control study was nested within the Guanacaste HPV Natural History Study in Costa Rica and compared TCR repertoires across cervical HPV16 outcomes. Median age was roughly 35 years in cases versus about 38 in controls, and baseline characteristics did not differ significantly. Case blood was taken at the visit when the lesion was first identified, whereas control blood was taken when infection was no longer detected. The controls were around 25 women whose single incident HPV16 infection cleared within 12 months with no development of precancer or cancer. Cases and controls were matched on age within five years and on year of sample collection. In the parent cohort, around 10,000 women aged 18 or older were enrolled in Guanacaste, Costa Rica, during about 1992 to 1994 and then followed for 7 to 8 years. For cases, a median interval of 149 days, with an interquartile range of about 80 to 200 days, was observed between lesion detection and blood sampling.

Points the paper makes about the study in general: Random forest classifiers that combined richness and V gene abundances separated cases from controls with an estimated AUC of 0.83. TCR repertoire richness was significantly higher in CIN3+ cases than in controls across sequencing depths, while evenness did not differ. The cross-sectional design could not show whether associations preceded infection or resulted from it; effector/memory subsets and HPV-specific T cells were not isolated. Because the number of T cells in each sample was unknown, differences in richness could reflect differing T-cell content rather than repertoire biology.

Every participant had a single incident cervical HPV16 infection, and prevalent HPV16 infections were excluded. Cervical HPV DNA was detected with MY09/MY11 PCR, and genotyping was done by dot-blot hybridization. Roughly 15 mL of heparinized blood was centrifuged, after which the buffy coat was aliquoted, frozen at -30 degrees C, and then stored at -80 degrees C. QIAGEN kits were used to extract genomic DNA from buffy coat specimens. TCR beta CDR3 regions were amplified by multiplex PCR from an average of roughly 1,300 ng genomic DNA per sample using the immunoSEQ assay. The assay corrected primer bias using a complete synthetic TCR repertoire to establish an amplification baseline. The amplicons were sequenced on the Illumina platform. In the authors' own workflow: Sequence errors were corrected by clustering with frequency ratios and a modified nearest-neighbor algorithm, and the sequences were then analyzed in the immunoSEQ Analyzer using IMGT gene definitions. At each rarefaction depth, TCR richness and evenness were averaged across 20 rarefaction repeats, and samples with fewer sequences than that depth were excluded. Relative abundances of V, D and J genes were compared between groups using Wilcoxon rank sum tests, with FDR correction applied. Blinded duplicates gave an intraclass correlation of around 96% for TCR richness and an average of around 83% across around 66 gene segments. What TCRdb holds here is the immuneACCESS table cut down to in-frame rearrangements. Part of the clones is not present; checked against another copy, under half of the missing clones reflect an unresolved V gene, and the others are unexplained. Clonal size and the V and J genes are those of that table, whereas D and trimming came from the DNA. This sample's records show tens of thousands of clones. Jointly, the top ten make up roughly 18% of the sample.

A word on this clone: What this receptor recognizes is not known.

The sequencing sample was made of blood buffy coat. The source of this sequence is a woman between 18 and 75 years old with a cervical HPV16 infection that either progressed to CIN3+ or cleared (not recorded which).

The DNA read from the CDR3 is TGCAGTGCTAGAGATATTACAGGGAGGGATGAG. The encoded protein is CSARDITGRDE. The entire CDR3 reads CSARDITGRDEQFF. The rearrangement combines TRBV20-1 with TRBJ2-1, with a weak D call of TRBD2 (7 bases match). The observed sequence ends 3 residues before the CDR3 terminus, with the missing tail filled in from the germline J gene. Trimming costs V 0 bases and J 8 bases, and their ends lie 14 bases apart. The CDR3 runs 14 residues from the cysteine to the phenylalanine. The DNA covers only part of the CDR3, 33 bases in frame from base 1. The CDR1 and CDR2 encoded by the germline V gene (reference sequence) are DFQATT and SNEGSKA.